The 14 T cell receptor beta chains in this list originate from one sample, sequenced in a study of a mutant IDH1 vaccine in newly diagnosed glioma. Generated by immunoSEQ multiplex PCR, the TCRdb table keeps only in-frame clones and is missing some. Found here are approximately 92,000 clones, just under 80% of them singletons; the top ten hold around 7%. Time point reported: baseline, week 1 (first vaccination visit). Regarding treatment: pre-vaccination baseline after standard-of-care therapy. The source was PBMCs, collected from a glioma patient treated with radiotherapy, temozolomide or both. The receptors originated from a man in his forties or fifties with glioma.

The rearrangement links TRBV7-2 to TRBJ2-7, with 7 bases fitting TRBD2. V gave up 5 bases and J gave up 1 base; unmatched junction bases: 11. CDR1 and CDR2 from the germline V gene are SGHTA and FQGNSA. This CDR3 has 16 amino acids. The CDR3 region is CASSLHLADRSYEQYF. In nucleotides, the CDR3 is TGTGCCAGCAGCCTTCACCTAGCGGACCGATCCTACGAGCAGTACTTC.

This rearrangement joins TRBV6-1 to TRBJ1-5, with TRBD1 as a possible D gene (5 bases). Trimming took off 4 bases at V and 9 bases at J, with 10 bases between the two ends. Germline lookup yields CDR1 MNHNS and CDR2 SASEGT. CDR3 length: 12 residues. CDR3 loop: CASSAQGRPQHF. In DNA form, the CDR3 reads TGTGCCAGCAGTGCGCAGGGTCGGCCCCAGCATTTT.

As DNA, the CDR3 is TGTGCCAGCAGCCCGGGACCCCTCGCCCACAATGAGCAGTTCTTC. Its protein is CASSPGPLAHNEQFF. This chain connects TRBV7-2 to TRBJ2-1; D assignment may be TRBD1 or TRBD2 (5 bases each). In germline, CDR1 is SGHTA, CDR2 FQGNSA. Trimming stripped 5 bases from V and 5 bases from J, with 16 bases between. The CDR3 has 15 amino acids.

In this sample, this clone turned up a few times. The chain combines TRBV5-1 with TRBJ2-3, with a tentative D call TRBD2 (6 bases). The CDR3 extends over 16 amino acids. Trimming took off 5 bases at V and 2 bases at J, with 18 bases between the two ends. CDR1 is SGHRS, CDR2 YFSETQ, per germline. CDR3 DNA sequence: TGCGCCAGCAGACCGTTCCGGGGGACCCTCACAGATACGCAGTATTTT. Residues: CASRPFRGTLTDTQYF.

The chain is built from TRBV30 and TRBJ1-4, with D perhaps TRBD1 (5 bases). Trimming shortened V by 4 bases and J by 0 bases, and 15 bases separated the two germline ends. In germline, CDR1 is GTSNPN, CDR2 SVGIG (reference sequence). This CDR3 is built from 16 residues. The CDR3 here is CAWNPGLLATNEKLFF. The CDR3 bases are TGTGCCTGGAACCCGGGACTCCTTGCAACTAATGAAAAACTGTTTTTT.

Only one count was recorded for this clone. The rearrangement links TRBV5-1 to TRBJ2-6; D gene unclear. Germline CDR1 and CDR2: SGHRS and YFSETQ. This CDR3 has 15 residues. The ends were cut back, 5 bases at V and 0 bases at J, with 9 bases in the middle. The CDR3 is CASRDVGSGANVLTF. The CDR3 DNA follows: TGCGCCAGCAGGGATGTCGGCTCTGGGGCCAACGTCCTGACTTTC.

The V gene is TRBV11-1, the J gene TRBJ1-2; no firm D call. CDR3 length: 13 amino acids. The germline gives CDR1 SGHAT, CDR2 FQDESV (reference sequence). V was cut by 5 bases and J by 6 bases, with 13 bases left in between. The CDR3 loop is CASSHRRYDGYTF. The CDR3 DNA reads TGTGCCAGCAGCCACCGTAGGTATGATGGCTACACCTTC.

The chain couples TRBV6-5 to TRBJ2-7; 8 bases are shared with TRBD1. Germline trimming cut 0 bases from V and 1 base from J; bases unmatched to any gene: 2. CDR1 MNHEY and CDR2 SVGAGI come from the germline V gene. The CDR3 runs 15 residues. The CDR3 nucleotides are TGTGCCAGCAGTTACTCCGGGACAGGTTCCTACGAGCAGTACTTC. Protein: CASSYSGTGSYEQYF.

The chain links TRBV7-8 to TRBJ2-2; D is ambiguous. Between the trimmed V and J ends, which lost 3 bases and 0 bases, there was a span of 11 bases. In germline, CDR1 is SGHVS, CDR2 FQNEAQ. This CDR3 has 16 amino acids. The CDR3 loop is CASSFKALANTGELFF. The CDR3 DNA sequence: TGTGCCAGCAGCTTCAAAGCGCTGGCGAACACCGGGGAGCTGTTTTTT.

The chain links TRBV30 to TRBJ2-1; 7 bases agree with TRBD2. The germline gives CDR1 GTSNPN, CDR2 SVGIG (reference sequence). Germline trimming cut 5 bases from V and 7 bases from J; bases unmatched to any gene: 8. CDR3 length equals 13 residues. Written as DNA, the CDR3 is TGTGCCTGGCGGACTAGGGAAAGGAATGAGCAGTTCTTC. Its translation is CAWRTRERNEQFF. Drawing the rest from reference TRBV30 and TRBJ2-1, the complete variable domain is SQTIHQWPATLVQPVGSPLSLECTVEGTSNPNLYWYRQAAGRGLQLLFYSVGIGQISSEVPQNLSASRPQDRQFILSSKKLLLSDSGFYLCAWRTRERNEQFFGPGTRLTVL.

The V and J genes are TRBV25-1 and TRBJ2-2; possible D gene TRBD1, 6 bases. Trimming shortened V by 6 bases and J by 0 bases, and 8 bases separated the two germline ends. CDR3 size: 14 residues. CDR1 is MGHDK, CDR2 SYGVNS, per germline. The CDR3 nucleotides are TGTGCCAGCAGGGGGACACCGAACACCGGGGAGCTGTTTTTT. Residues: CASRGTPNTGELFF.

This clone is a singleton in its sample. The rearrangement links TRBV6-1 to TRBJ2-5, with 7 bases aligning to TRBD1. The J call may be faulty, since TRBJ2-7 better matches the DNA end. The CDR3 covers 15 residues. The germline gives CDR1 MNHNS, CDR2 SASEGT. CDR3 sequence reads: CASSDLKGASYEQYF. CDR3 DNA: TGTGCCAGCAGTGACCTCAAGGGGGCTTCCTACGAGCAGTACTTC.

The V gene is TRBV23-1, the J gene TRBJ1-5; TRBD1 matches at 10 bases. TRBV23-1 is an ORF, with its function uncertain. V lost 6 bases, J lost 1 base, and 12 bases stayed unmatched. The CDR3 is 18 amino acids. The CDR3 loop reads CASRPQADRGLSNQPQHF. The CDR3 DNA reads TGCGCCAGCAGACCACAGGCCGACAGGGGGCTGAGCAATCAGCCCCAGCATTTT.

The rearrangement uses TRBV5-4 and TRBJ1-1, with D possibly matching TRBD1 (6 bases). In germline, CDR1 is SGHNT, CDR2 YYREEE (reference sequence). This CDR3 contains 14 residues. The V gene lost 5 bases and the J gene lost 3 bases, with 14 bases spanning the gap. CDR3: CASRGNRVDTEAFF. The DNA of the CDR3 is TGTGCCAGCAGGGGCAACAGGGTGGACACTGAAGCTTTCTTT.